One sample yielded the 21 T cell receptor beta chains listed below, sequenced in a study of T cells in Graves' hyperthyroidism and ophthalmopathy. The TCR beta CDR3 regions underwent amplification using RNA transcripts as the source. A first-round RT-PCR of the TCR CDR3 used the HTBI primer set. One entry per CDR3 protein, called by TCRdb with MiXCR from the multiplex PCR reads. The sample includes some 50,000 distinct CDR3 sequences, less than 50% of them seen just once. The source material was blood. Receptor source: a woman aged 45-65 years with Graves' ophthalmopathy.

Remarks on this clonotype: The germline gene is not matched at one end of the junction; a read error may be the cause. The chain combines TRBV7-9 with TRBJ1-1; D is possibly TRBD1 (5 bases). The CDR3 loop spans 14 amino acids. The germline V gene has CDR1 SEHNR and CDR2 FQNEAQ (reference sequence). CDR3 DNA sequence: TGTGCCAGCAGCCCATTGAGGGACGACACTGAGGCTTTCTTT. This codes for CASSPLRDDTEAFF.

This clonotype was recorded many times. The CDR3 DNA sequence: TGTGCCAGCAGCTTGTCCGGTGTTGGCAATCAGCCCCAGCATTTT. Translation gives CASSLSGVGNQPQHF. The V call is TRBV5-5, the J call TRBJ1-5; unclear D gene. The length of the CDR3 is 15 residues. The germline V gene has CDR1 SGHKS and CDR2 YYEKEE (reference sequence). Trimming shortened V by 1 base and J by 2 bases, and 10 bases separated the two germline ends.

With respect to this clonotype: A read error is likely, as this CDR3 ends without the conserved phenylalanine or tryptophan. The limits of the CDR3 on the DNA are not certain, so only TCRdb's listed CDR3 is given. The genes are TRBV2 and TRBJ1-5. The CDR3 numbers 17 amino acids, ends counted. Germline loops: CDR1 SNHLY, CDR2 FYNNEI. CDR3 region: CASSGRTESWGNQPQQI.

The sample holds many counts of this clonotype. The V and J genes are TRBV29-1 and TRBJ2-6, with TRBD1 matching 9 bases. V was clipped by 0 bases and J by 1 base; unmatched bases: 16. The V gene's germline CDR1 is SQVTM and CDR2 ANQGSEA. The CDR3 loop spans 21 amino acids. CDR3 sequence reads: CSVEEWSSTDRGSSGANVLTF. CDR3 bases: TGCAGCGTTGAAGAATGGTCGTCTACGGACAGGGGTTCGTCTGGGGCCAACGTCCTGACTTTC.

This clonotype was seen at least ten times. V usage is TRBV6-1 and J usage is TRBJ1-4; D is unclear. Per germline, CDR1 MNHNS and CDR2 SASEGT. V was pared by 3 bases and J by 7 bases, with 12 bases between. The CDR3 consists of 14 residues. CDR3: CASSDSLPSEKLFF. For the CDR3, the DNA is TGTGCCAGCAGTGACTCCCTACCAAGTGAAAAACTGTTTTTT.

This CDR3 is CASSDPSVSGTDTQYF. CDR3 DNA sequence: TGTGCCAGCAGTGACCCCAGCGTTTCTGGCACAGATACGCAGTATTTT. The rearrangement joins TRBV2 to TRBJ2-3; D is unresolved. The germline V gene encodes CDR1 SNHLY and CDR2 FYNNEI. The CDR3 extends over 16 amino acids. V lost 3 bases and J 1 base, leaving 14 bases between the germline ends. Based on the CDR3 plus reference TRBV2 and TRBJ2-3, the full variable domain is EPEVTQTPSHQVTQMGQEVILRCVPISNHLYFYWYRQILGQKVEFLVSFYNNEISEKSEIFDDQFSVERPDGSNFTLKIRSTKLEDSAMYFCASSDPSVSGTDTQYFGPGTRLTVL.

This clonotype was recorded at least ten times. The CDR3 loop is CASSYLDTHSYNEQFF. CDR3 nucleotide sequence: TGTGCCAGCAGTTACCTGGACACCCACTCCTACAATGAGCAGTTCTTC. This chain connects TRBV6-6 to TRBJ2-1, with D perhaps matching TRBD1 (5 bases). Germline V CDR1 and CDR2: MNHNY, SVGAGI (reference sequence). The CDR3 has 16 amino acids. The ends were cut back, 2 bases at V and 0 bases at J, with 11 bases in the middle.

For this clonotype: This CDR3 is missing its conserved last phenylalanine or tryptophan, likely due to a read error. No DNA is shown, since the ends of the CDR3 on it are uncertain; the CDR3 is the one TCRdb lists. The chain employs TRBV11-2 and TRBJ2-6. The CDR3 contains 16 residues when both ends are counted. Germline V gives CDR1 SGHAT, CDR2 FQNNGV. CDR3 in amino acids: CASSQGGFSGANVLTL.

J is TRBJ2-1 and V is TRBV7-9, with D possibly matching TRBD1 (5 bases). Germline-derived CDR1 and CDR2 are SEHNR and FQNEAQ (reference sequence). The CDR3 is made up of 15 amino acids. Between the trimmed V and J ends, which lost 5 bases and 4 bases, there was a span of 15 bases. Here the CDR3 DNA reads TGTGCCAGCAGCAAAGACGACAGACTTTACAATGAGCAGTTCTTC. Its translation is CASSKDDRLYNEQFF.

J is TRBJ2-7 and V is TRBV5-1; the match to TRBD2 covers 13 bases. The CDR3 loop spans 17 amino acids. Germline V CDR1 and CDR2: SGHRS, YFSETQ. After removal of 5 bases from V and 2 bases from J, the junction contained 10 bases not matched to a gene. CDR3 DNA sequence: TGCGCCAGCAGTTTGACCCCAACTAGCGGGGGGGCCTACGAGCAGTACTTC. It specifies CASSLTPTSGGAYEQYF.

This clonotype was detected many times. This chain uses TRBV6-1 with TRBJ2-3; D not resolved. V was shortened by 5 bases and J by 0 bases, with 12 bases between the two germline ends. Germline V CDR1 and CDR2: MNHNS, SASEGT. The CDR3 length is 15 residues. CDR3 coding DNA: TGTGCCAGCAGTAGATGGACGGAAAGCACAGATACGCAGTATTTT. It codes for CASSRWTESTDTQYF.

The rearrangement uses TRBV20-1 and TRBJ1-5, with D possibly TRBD1 on 5 matching bases. Trimming took off 6 bases at V and 1 base at J, with 16 bases between the two ends. Germline V gives CDR1 DFQATT, CDR2 SNEGSKA (reference sequence). This CDR3 has 15 residues. Written as DNA, the CDR3 is TGCAGTGCATCAACGGACAAGGGCAGCAATCAGCCCCAGCATTTT. Residues: CSASTDKGSNQPQHF.

In regard to this clonotype: Given the absence of the conserved phenylalanine or tryptophan at the CDR3 end, a read error is likely. The V gene is TRBV2, the J gene TRBJ2-7, with D possibly matching TRBD1 (6 bases). The CDR3 covers 14 residues. V lost 7 bases and J lost 1, with 14 bases in between. The germline CDR1 and CDR2 sequences are SNHLY and FYNNEI. The CDR3 here is CASKNRDNSYEQYL. The CDR3 DNA is TGTGCCAGCAAGAATCGGGACAATTCCTACGAGCAGTACCTC.

The chain joins TRBV4-1 to TRBJ1-4; weak D call: TRBD1 (6 bases). Trimming took off 0 bases at V and 16 bases at J, with 27 bases between the two ends. Germline CDR1 and CDR2: MGHRA and YSYEKL. The CDR3 spans 17 residues. The CDR3 coding sequence is TGCGCCAGCAGCCAAGACTTCGAGGGGGGTCCCCACAAGGAGCAGTTTTTT. Its translation: CASSQDFEGGPHKEQFF.

This clonotype was seen ten or more times. This chain joins TRBV19 and TRBJ2-7, with 8 bases identical to TRBD1. The ends lost 3 bases at V and 4 bases at J; junction bases unmatched: 8. CDR3 length: 15 amino acids. Germline assignment: CDR1 LNHDA and CDR2 SQIVND (reference sequence). CDR3 coding DNA: TGTGCCAGTAGTATCATCAGGGGGCTATTTTACGAGCAGTACTTC. This gives the protein CASSIIRGLFYEQYF.

This clonotype was seen at least ten times. The gene calls are TRBV5-1 and TRBJ2-1; 7 bases map to TRBD1. The CDR3 is made up of 17 amino acids. V shed 0 bases, J shed 0 bases, and the junction held 6 bases outside the gene matches. Germline V gene sequence: CDR1 SGHRS, CDR2 YFSETQ. The CDR3: CASSLASTGISYNEQFF. DNA of the CDR3: TGCGCCAGCAGCTTGGCCTCGACAGGGATCTCCTACAATGAGCAGTTCTTC.

This clonotype was seen at least ten times. V usage is TRBV4-1 and J usage is TRBJ1-5; TRBD1 agrees at 9 bases. V shed 0 bases, J shed 1 base, and the junction held 4 bases outside the gene matches. The CDR3 sequence is 17 residues long. Germline V gives CDR1 MGHRA, CDR2 YSYEKL. The CDR3 DNA is TGCGCCAGCAGCCAAGACGCTGGGACAGGGAGCAATCAGCCCCAGCATTTT. This encodes CASSQDAGTGSNQPQHF.

By share of the sample, this clonotype is medium-sized. The chain joins TRBV2 to TRBJ1-6; a weak D match, TRBD1 (5 bases). V lost 7 bases and J 5 bases, leaving 9 bases between the germline ends. Germline CDR1 is SNHLY and CDR2 is FYNNEI. This CDR3 spans 13 amino acids. As DNA, the CDR3 is TGTGCCAGCACACGGGGCAATAATTCACCCCTCCACTTT. Protein: CASTRGNNSPLHF.

This clonotype occurred once. This may be a read error, as it is one base from a much larger clone. As the CDR3 is not closed by the conserved phenylalanine or tryptophan, this likely results from a read error. The chain links TRBV5-4 to TRBJ2-2, with D possibly TRBD1 on 6 matching bases. V dropped 2 bases and J dropped 6 bases, with 17 bases sitting between them. Germline CDR1 reads SGHNT; CDR2 reads YYREEE (reference sequence). The CDR3 contains 16 residues. CDR3 sequence: CASSFNTGYRAGELFL. The CDR3, as DNA: TGTGCCAGCAGCTTCAATACAGGGTATAGAGCCGGGGAGCTGTTTCTT.

The chain recombines TRBV20-1 with TRBJ2-7; TRBD2 matches at 13 bases. The CDR3 covers 13 residues. V dropped 5 bases and J dropped 6; count of bases not matched to a gene: 4. Germline V gene lookup returns CDR1 DFQATT and CDR2 SNEGSKA (reference sequence). CDR3 nucleotide sequence: TGCAGTGCTGAAGGACTAGCGGGGGCCGAGCAGTACTTC. Residues: CSAEGLAGAEQYF.

This clonotype has a count of ten or more. This rearrangement joins TRBV20-1 to TRBJ2-7; D could derive from TRBD1 or TRBD2 (7 bases each). The CDR3 runs to 13 residues. The germline V gene encodes CDR1 DFQATT and CDR2 SNEGSKA (reference sequence). The V end was cut by 6 bases, the J end by 4 bases, with 16 bases between. This CDR3 reads CSAQGGNSYEQYF. CDR3 bases: TGCAGTGCGCAGGGGGGGAATTCTTACGAGCAGTACTTC.